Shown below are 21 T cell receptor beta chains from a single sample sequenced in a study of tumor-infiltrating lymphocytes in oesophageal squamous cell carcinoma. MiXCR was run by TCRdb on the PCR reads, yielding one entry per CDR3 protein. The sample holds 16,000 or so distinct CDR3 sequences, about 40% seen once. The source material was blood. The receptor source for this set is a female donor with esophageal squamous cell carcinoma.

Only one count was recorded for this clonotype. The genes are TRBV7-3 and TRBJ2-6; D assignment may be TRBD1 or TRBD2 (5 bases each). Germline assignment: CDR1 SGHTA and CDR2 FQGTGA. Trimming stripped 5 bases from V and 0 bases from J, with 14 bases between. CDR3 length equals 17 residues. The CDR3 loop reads CASSPRDGHSGANVLTF. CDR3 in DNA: TGTGCCAGCAGCCCTCGGGACGGCCACTCTGGGGCCAACGTCCTGACTTTC.

As DNA, the CDR3 is TGTGCCAGCAGCTCCCCGGGGGTAGATACGCAGTATTTT. Residues: CASSSPGVDTQYF. V gene TRBV7-2 combines with J gene TRBJ2-3, with D tentatively TRBD2 (6 bases). This CDR3 contains 13 residues. Germline V CDR1 and CDR2: SGHTA, FQGNSA. Trimming removed 4 bases from V and 5 bases from J, with 10 bases in between.

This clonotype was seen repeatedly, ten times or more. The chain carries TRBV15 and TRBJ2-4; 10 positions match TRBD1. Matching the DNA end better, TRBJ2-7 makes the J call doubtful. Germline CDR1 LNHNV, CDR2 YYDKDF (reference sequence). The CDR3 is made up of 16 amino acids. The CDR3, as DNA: TGTGCCACCAGCAGAGATCGGGGGACAGGGGCCTACGAGCAGTACTTC. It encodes CATSRDRGTGAYEQYF.

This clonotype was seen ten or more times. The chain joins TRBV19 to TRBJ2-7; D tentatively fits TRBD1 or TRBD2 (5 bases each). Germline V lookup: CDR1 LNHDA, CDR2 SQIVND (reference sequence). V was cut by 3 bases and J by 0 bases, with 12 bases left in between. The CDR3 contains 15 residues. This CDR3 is CASSMGPINSYEQYF. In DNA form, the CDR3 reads TGTGCCAGTAGTATGGGACCGATCAACTCCTACGAGCAGTACTTC.

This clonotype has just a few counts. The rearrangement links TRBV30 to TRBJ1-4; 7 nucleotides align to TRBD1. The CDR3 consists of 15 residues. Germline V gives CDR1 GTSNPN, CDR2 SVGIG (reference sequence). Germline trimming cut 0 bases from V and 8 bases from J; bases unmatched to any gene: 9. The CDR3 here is CAWSVETVRGEKLFF. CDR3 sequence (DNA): TGTGCCTGGAGTGTAGAAACCGTCAGGGGGGAAAAACTGTTTTTT.

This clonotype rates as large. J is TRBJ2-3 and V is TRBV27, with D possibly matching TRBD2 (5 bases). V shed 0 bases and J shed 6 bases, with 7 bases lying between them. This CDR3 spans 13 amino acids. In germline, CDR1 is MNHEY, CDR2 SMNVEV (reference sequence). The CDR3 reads CASSLSRVDTQYF. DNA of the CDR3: TGTGCCAGCAGTTTATCGAGGGTGGATACGCAGTATTTT.

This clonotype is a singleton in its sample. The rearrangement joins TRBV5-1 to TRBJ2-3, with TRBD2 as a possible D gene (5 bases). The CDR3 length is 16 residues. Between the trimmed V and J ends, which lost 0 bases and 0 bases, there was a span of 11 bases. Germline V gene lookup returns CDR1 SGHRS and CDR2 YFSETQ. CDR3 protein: CASSLGLATSTDTQYF. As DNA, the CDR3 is TGCGCCAGCAGCTTGGGGCTAGCAACTAGCACAGATACGCAGTATTTT.

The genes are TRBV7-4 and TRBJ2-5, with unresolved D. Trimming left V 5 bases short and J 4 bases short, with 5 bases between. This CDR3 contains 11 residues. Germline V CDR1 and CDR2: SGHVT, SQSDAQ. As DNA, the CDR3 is TGTGCCAGCAGCGAAGGAGAGACCCAGTACTTC. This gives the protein CASSEGETQYF.

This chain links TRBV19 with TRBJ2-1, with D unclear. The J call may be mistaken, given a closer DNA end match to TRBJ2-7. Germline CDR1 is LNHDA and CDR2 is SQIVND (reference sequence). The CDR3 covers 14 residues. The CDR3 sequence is CASSLLSSYNEQYF. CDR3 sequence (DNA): TGTGCCAGTAGTCTCCTTAGCTCCTACAATGAGCAGTACTTC.

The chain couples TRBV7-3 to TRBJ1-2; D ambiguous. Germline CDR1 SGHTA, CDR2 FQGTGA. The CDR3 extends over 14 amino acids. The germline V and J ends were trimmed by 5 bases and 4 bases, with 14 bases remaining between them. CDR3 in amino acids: CASSLGPNLYGYTF. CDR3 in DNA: TGTGCCAGCAGCCTTGGGCCTAACCTCTATGGCTACACCTTC.

Here the CDR3 DNA reads TGTGCCAGCAGCCTCGAGTTCAGCGAGACCCAGTACTTC. It is translated as CASSLEFSETQYF. The chain uses TRBV7-2 and TRBJ2-3; D is unresolved. Judging by the DNA end, TRBJ2-5 fits better; the J call may be wrong. The CDR3 consists of 13 residues. In germline, CDR1 is SGHTA, CDR2 FQGNSA.

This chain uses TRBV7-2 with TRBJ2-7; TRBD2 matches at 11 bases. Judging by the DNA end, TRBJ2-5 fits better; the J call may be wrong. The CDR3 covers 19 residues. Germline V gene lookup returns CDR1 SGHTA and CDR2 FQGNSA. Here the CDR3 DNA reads TGTGCCAGCAGCCGTACCGGGACTAGCGGTCGAGGAGGATGGGAGACCCAGTACTTC. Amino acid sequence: CASSRTGTSGRGGWETQYF.

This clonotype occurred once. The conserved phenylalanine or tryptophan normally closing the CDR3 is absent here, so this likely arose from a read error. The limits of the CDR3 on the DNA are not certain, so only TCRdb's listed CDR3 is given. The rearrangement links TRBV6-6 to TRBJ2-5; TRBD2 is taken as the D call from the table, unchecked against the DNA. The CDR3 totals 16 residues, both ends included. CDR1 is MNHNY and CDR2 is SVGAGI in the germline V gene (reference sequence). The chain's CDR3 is CASRATGLEGEQYFGS.

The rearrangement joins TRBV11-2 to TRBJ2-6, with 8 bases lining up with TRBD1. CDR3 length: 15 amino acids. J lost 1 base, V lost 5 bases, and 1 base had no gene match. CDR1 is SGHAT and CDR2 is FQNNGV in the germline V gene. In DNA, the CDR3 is TGTGCCAGCAGCCGGACAGGGTCTGGGGCCAACGTCCTGACTTTC. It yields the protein CASSRTGSGANVLTF.

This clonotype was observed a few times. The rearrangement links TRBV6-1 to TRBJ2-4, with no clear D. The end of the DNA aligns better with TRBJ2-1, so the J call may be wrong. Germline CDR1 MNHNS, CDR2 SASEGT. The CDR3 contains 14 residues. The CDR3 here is CATTLASSYNEQFF. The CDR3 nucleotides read TGTGCCACAACACTGGCCAGCTCCTACAATGAGCAGTTCTTC.

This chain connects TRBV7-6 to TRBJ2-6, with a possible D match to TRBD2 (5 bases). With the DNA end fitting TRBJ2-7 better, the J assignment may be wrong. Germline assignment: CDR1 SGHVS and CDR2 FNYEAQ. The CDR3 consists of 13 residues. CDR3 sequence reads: CASSLESGGEQYF. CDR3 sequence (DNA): TGTGCCAGCAGCTTGGAGAGCGGCGGCGAGCAGTACTTC.

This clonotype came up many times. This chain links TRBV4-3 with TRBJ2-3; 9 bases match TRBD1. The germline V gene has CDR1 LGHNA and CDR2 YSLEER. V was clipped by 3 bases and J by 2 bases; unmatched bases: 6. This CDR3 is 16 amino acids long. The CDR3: CASSQGQGILTDTQYF. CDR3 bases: TGCGCCAGCAGCCAGGGACAGGGTATCCTCACAGATACGCAGTATTTT.

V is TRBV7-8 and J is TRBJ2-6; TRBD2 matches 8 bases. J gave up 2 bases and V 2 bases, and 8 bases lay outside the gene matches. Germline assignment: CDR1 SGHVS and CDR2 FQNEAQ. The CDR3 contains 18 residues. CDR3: CASSLRGLDFTGANVLTF. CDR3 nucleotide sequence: TGTGCCAGCAGCTTAAGGGGACTAGATTTCACTGGGGCCAACGTCCTGACTTTC.

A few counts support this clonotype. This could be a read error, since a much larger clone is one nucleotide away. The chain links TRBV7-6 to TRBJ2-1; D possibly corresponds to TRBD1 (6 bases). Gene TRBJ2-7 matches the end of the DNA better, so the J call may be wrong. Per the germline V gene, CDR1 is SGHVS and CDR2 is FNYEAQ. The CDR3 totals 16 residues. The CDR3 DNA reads TGTGCCAGCAGCTCCTGGACAGTGAGCTCCTACAATGAGCAGTACTTC. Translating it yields CASSSWTVSSYNEQYF.

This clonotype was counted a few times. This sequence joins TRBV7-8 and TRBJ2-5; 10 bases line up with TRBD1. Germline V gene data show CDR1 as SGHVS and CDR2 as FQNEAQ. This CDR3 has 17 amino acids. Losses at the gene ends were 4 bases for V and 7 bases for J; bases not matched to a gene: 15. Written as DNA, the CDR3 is TGTGCCAGCAGCTCCCCCTCGACAGGGGGCACTCGAGGGACCCAGTACTTC. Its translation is CASSSPSTGGTRGTQYF. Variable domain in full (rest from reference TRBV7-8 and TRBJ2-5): GAGVSQSPRYKVAKRGQDVALRCDPISGHVSLFWYQQALGQGPEFLTYFQNEAQLDKSGLPSDRFFAERPEGSVSTLKIQRTQQEDSAVYLCASSSPSTGGTRGTQYFGPGTRLLVL.

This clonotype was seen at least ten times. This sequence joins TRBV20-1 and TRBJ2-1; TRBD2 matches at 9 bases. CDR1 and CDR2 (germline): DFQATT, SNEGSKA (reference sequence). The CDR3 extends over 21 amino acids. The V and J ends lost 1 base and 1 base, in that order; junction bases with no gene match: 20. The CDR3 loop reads CSARVAPISGGAIGSYNEQFF. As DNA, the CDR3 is TGCAGTGCTAGAGTAGCCCCCATTAGCGGGGGTGCCATAGGATCCTACAATGAGCAGTTCTTC.